The rows below give T cell receptor beta chains drawn from one sample of a study of shared clonotypes between healthy human individuals. TCRdb's copy holds only in-frame clones and misses some; the assay was immunoSEQ multiplex PCR. The sample includes 2 million to 2.5 million clones, roughly 90% seen only once; the top ten take 0.3% to 0.4%. The sequenced sample was naive CD4+ T cells from PBMCs. Receptor source: a man aged 18 to 29 in good health. Some clones in this sample may be carry-over from other donors' samples. Each CDR3 is given with its conserved first and last residue. The D gene is left open where the match is weak. Rows may omit the clone size; those that give it use once, few, many or a size class.

j_call,d_call,v_call,cdr3_length,clone_size,cdr3_aa,cdr3_nt
TRBJ1-2,.,TRBV6-4,15,.,CASSPGTTANYGYTF,TGTGCCAGCAGTCCCGGGACAACTGCTAACTATGGCTACACCTTC
TRBJ2-7,.,TRBV6-1,11,.,CAIGLLDEQYF,TGTGCCATCGGGCTCTTGGACGAGCAGTACTTC
TRBJ1-4,TRBD1,TRBV5-1,16,.,CASSGGQGGANEKLFF,TGCGCCAGCAGCGGAGGACAGGGTGGAGCTAATGAAAAACTGTTTTTT
TRBJ2-3,TRBD2,TRBV28,19,.,CASRGWGGTSGSRADTQYF,TGTGCCAGCAGGGGATGGGGTGGGACTAGCGGGAGTCGGGCAGATACGCAGTATTTT
TRBJ2-7,.,TRBV11-3,13,.,CASSLDQNYEQYF,TGTGCCAGCAGCTTAGATCAAAATTACGAGCAGTACTTC
TRBJ2-7,.,TRBV6-1,14,.,CASSEWAGAYEQYF,TGTGCCAGCAGTGAATGGGCCGGGGCCTACGAGCAGTACTTC
TRBJ2-7,.,TRBV5-4,14,.,CASSPDNRVGEQYF,TGTGCCAGCAGCCCGGACAACCGGGTAGGCGAGCAGTACTTC
TRBJ2-3,TRBD2,TRBV5-4,17,once,CASSPRLAGGAVDTQYF,TGTGCCAGCAGCCCTAGACTAGCGGGAGGGGCGGTAGATACGCAGTATTTT
TRBJ2-3,.,TRBV29-1,14,once,CSVGLETDYDTQYF,TGCAGCGTTGGACTGGAGACGGACTACGATACGCAGTATTTT
TRBJ2-7,TRBD2,TRBV5-4,16,.,CASSWGGGRASYEQYF,TGTGCCAGCAGCTGGGGGGGAGGGAGAGCCTCCTACGAGCAGTACTTC
TRBJ2-7,TRBD2,TRBV7-9,17,.,CASTPGGLAGDDSEQYF,TGTGCCAGCACCCCAGGGGGGCTAGCGGGAGATGATAGCGAGCAGTACTTC
TRBJ2-2,TRBD1,TRBV6-9,15,.,CASSLTGGRTGELFF,TGTGCCAGCAGTTTGACAGGGGGCCGAACCGGGGAGCTGTTTTTT
TRBJ2-1,TRBD2,TRBV18,18,.,CASSPPLAGGPGYNEQFF,TGTGCCAGCTCACCACCTCTGGCGGGAGGGCCGGGCTACAATGAGCAGTTCTTC
TRBJ2-7,.,TRBV28,16,.,CASSLISQGSSYEQYF,TGTGCCAGCAGTTTAATTAGTCAGGGGAGCTCCTACGAGCAGTACTTC
TRBJ2-2,TRBD1,TRBV6-4,16,.,CASSDRSRQGTGELFF,TGTGCCAGCAGTGACCGCTCTCGACAGGGCACCGGGGAGCTGTTTTTT
TRBJ2-1,TRBD2,TRBV9,15,.,CASSVDSGRAGEQFF,TGTGCCAGCAGCGTAGATTCCGGGAGGGCGGGTGAGCAGTTCTTC
TRBJ2-1,TRBD2,TRBV5-4,17,.,CASSWSASGRSNNEQFF,TGTGCCAGCAGCTGGTCAGCTAGCGGGAGGTCTAACAATGAGCAGTTCTTC
TRBJ2-3,.,TRBV28,14,.,CASSYSGRGVTQYF,TGTGCCAGCTCCTATTCCGGGAGAGGGGTTACGCAGTATTTT
TRBJ2-5,.,TRBV11-2,13,.,CASSFSSQETQYF,TGTGCCAGCAGCTTCAGCAGCCAAGAGACCCAGTACTTC
TRBJ1-2,.,TRBV6-1,14,.,CASSEGTLGPRYTF,TGTGCCAGCAGTGAAGGGACCTTAGGCCCGCGGTACACCTTC
TRBJ2-7,TRBD2,TRBV5-1,15,.,CASSLVASGSYEQYF,TGCGCCAGCAGCTTGGTGGCTAGCGGCTCCTACGAGCAGTACTTC
TRBJ2-2,TRBD1,TRBV6-6,15,.,CASRGRTGDTGELFF,TGTGCCAGCAGAGGGAGGACAGGGGACACCGGGGAGCTGTTTTTT
TRBJ2-2,.,TRBV6-1,14,.,CASSAGLTGGELFF,TGTGCCAGCAGTGCCGGACTCACGGGCGGGGAGCTGTTTTTT
TRBJ2-7,.,TRBV19,14,.,CASSSRSGLYEQYF,TGTGCCAGTAGTAGCCGCTCGGGGCTCTACGAGCAGTACTTC
TRBJ2-7,.,TRBV19,14,.,CASRVHGASYEQYF,TGTGCCAGTAGGGTCCACGGGGCCTCCTACGAGCAGTACTTC
TRBJ2-2,.,TRBV7-3,11,few,CASSLTGELFF,TGTGCCAGCAGCTTAACCGGGGAGCTGTTTTTT
TRBJ2-7,.,TRBV4-3,14,once,CASSRLAAPYEQYF,TGCGCCAGCAGTCGATTGGCGGCGCCCTACGAGCAGTACTTC
TRBJ2-4,.,TRBV7-2,14,.,CASSLAGRGNIQYF,TGTGCCAGCAGCTTAGCAGGGAGGGGGAACATTCAGTACTTC
TRBJ1-4,.,TRBV5-1,19,.,CASSFSSKSNFATNEKLFF,TGCGCCAGCAGCTTTTCTTCTAAATCCAATTTTGCAACTAATGAAAAACTGTTTTTT
TRBJ1-1,.,TRBV6-1,14,.,CASSEVLGNTEAFF,TGTGCCAGCAGTGAAGTATTGGGGAACACTGAAGCTTTCTTT
TRBJ2-1,TRBD2,TRBV19,19,once,CASTSPGLAGGSRHHEQFF,TGTGCCAGTACAAGTCCGGGACTAGCGGGAGGGTCCCGACACCATGAGCAGTTCTTC
TRBJ2-1,.,TRBV7-8,11,.,CASSLANEQFF,TGTGCCAGCAGCTTGGCCAATGAGCAGTTCTTC
TRBJ2-3,TRBD2,TRBV28,19,.,CASSLNSYSGSSQGDTQYF,TGTGCCAGCAGTTTAAACAGTTATAGCGGGAGTTCTCAAGGCGATACGCAGTATTTT
TRBJ2-3,.,TRBV28,14,.,CASRRGLSTDTQYF,TGTGCCAGCAGGAGGGGACTGAGCACAGATACGCAGTATTTT
TRBJ2-2,TRBD2,TRBV18,16,.,CASSPTSGANTGELFF,TGTGCCAGCTCACCTACTAGCGGGGCGAACACCGGGGAGCTGTTTTTT
TRBJ1-4,TRBD1,TRBV4-1,15,.,CASSHPGQGDEKLFF,TGCGCCAGCAGCCACCCGGGACAGGGGGATGAAAAACTGTTTTTT
TRBJ2-5,TRBD2,TRBV19,18,.,CASSIGLAGGLRQETQYF,TGTGCCAGTAGTATTGGACTAGCGGGAGGGCTGCGGCAAGAGACCCAGTACTTC
TRBJ2-7,TRBD2,TRBV5-1,18,.,CASSFLGSGRAPLYEQYF,TGCGCCAGCAGCTTCTTGGGGAGCGGGAGGGCCCCGCTCTACGAGCAGTACTTC
TRBJ2-3,TRBD1,TRBV2,15,.,CASSRQGAGTDTQYF,TGTGCCAGCAGTCGACAGGGGGCGGGCACAGATACGCAGTATTTT
TRBJ2-7,TRBD1,TRBV25-1,14,.,CASSYPGQGAEQYF,TGTGCCAGTTCTTATCCGGGACAGGGGGCCGAGCAGTACTTC
TRBJ2-7,TRBD2,TRBV28,18,.,CASSFKLRAGLVPYEQYF,TGTGCCAGCAGTTTTAAATTGCGGGCGGGACTAGTCCCCTACGAGCAGTACTTC
TRBJ2-5,.,TRBV6-1,13,.,CASTLGGQETQYF,TGTGCCAGCACCCTGGGCGGCCAAGAGACCCAGTACTTC
TRBJ1-1,TRBD1,TRBV4-1,17,.,CASSPLGQGRSRAEAFF,TGCGCCAGCAGCCCCCTCGGACAGGGTAGGTCCAGGGCTGAAGCTTTCTTT
TRBJ2-7,TRBD2,TRBV7-8,14,once,CASSTSGRAYEQYF,TGTGCCAGCTCGACTAGCGGGAGGGCCTACGAGCAGTACTTC
TRBJ2-1,.,TRBV6-6,13,.,CASTTKVFNEQFF,TGTGCCAGCACCACTAAGGTCTTCAATGAGCAGTTCTTC
TRBJ2-3,TRBD2,TRBV11-2,18,.,CASSSRLAGGYRPDTQYF,TGTGCCAGCAGCTCTCGACTAGCGGGAGGGTACCGCCCCGATACGCAGTATTTT
TRBJ2-3,.,TRBV25-1,14,.,CASSEYRDTDTQYF,TGTGCCAGCAGTGAATATAGAGACACAGATACGCAGTATTTT
TRBJ2-1,.,TRBV29-1,10,.,CSCSGNEQFF,TGCAGCTGTTCGGGCAATGAGCAGTTCTTC
TRBJ2-2,TRBD1,TRBV2,14,.,CASSGQGYTGELFF,TGTGCCAGCAGTGGACAGGGCTACACCGGGGAGCTGTTTTTT
TRBJ2-1,TRBD2,TRBV7-2,15,.,CASSLDSGSYNEQFF,TGTGCCAGCAGCTTAGATAGCGGGAGCTACAATGAGCAGTTCTTC
TRBJ1-1,TRBD1,TRBV5-1,14,.,CASSDPQGDTEAFF,TGCGCCAGCAGCGACCCCCAGGGGGACACTGAAGCTTTCTTT
TRBJ2-1,TRBD2,TRBV9,16,.,CASSASPGLRYNEQFF,TGTGCCAGCAGCGCCTCACCGGGACTAAGATACAATGAGCAGTTCTTC
TRBJ1-5,.,TRBV4-2,16,.,CASSQESQGGNQPQHF,TGTGCCAGCAGCCAAGAGAGTCAAGGAGGCAATCAGCCCCAGCATTTT
TRBJ1-2,.,TRBV10-3,15,.,CAISEDRTGVYGYTF,TGTGCCATCAGTGAGGACAGGACGGGCGTATATGGCTACACCTTC
TRBJ2-1,TRBD2,TRBV10-3,16,.,CAISQTSGRAGGEQFF,TGTGCCATCAGCCAGACTAGCGGGAGGGCCGGCGGTGAGCAGTTCTTC
TRBJ2-3,TRBD2,TRBV28,15,.,CASRTSGPSTDTQYF,TGTGCCAGCAGGACTAGCGGGCCTAGCACAGATACGCAGTATTTT
TRBJ2-2,TRBD1,TRBV11-3,16,.,CASSLDRGPHTGELFF,TGTGCCAGCAGCTTAGACAGGGGGCCGCACACCGGGGAGCTGTTTTTT